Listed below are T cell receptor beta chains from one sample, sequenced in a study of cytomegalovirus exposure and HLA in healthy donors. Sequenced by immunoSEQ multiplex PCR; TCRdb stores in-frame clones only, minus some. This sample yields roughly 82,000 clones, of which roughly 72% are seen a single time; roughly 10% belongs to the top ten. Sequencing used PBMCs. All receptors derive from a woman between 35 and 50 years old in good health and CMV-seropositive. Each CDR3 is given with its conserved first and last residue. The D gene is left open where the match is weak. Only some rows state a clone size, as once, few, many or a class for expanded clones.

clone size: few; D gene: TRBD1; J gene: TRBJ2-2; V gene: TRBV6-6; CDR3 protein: CASEGTGYAGELFF; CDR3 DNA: TGTGCCAGCGAAGGGACAGGGTATGCCGGGGAGCTGTTTTTT
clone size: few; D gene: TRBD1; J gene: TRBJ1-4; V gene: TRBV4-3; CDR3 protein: CASSQGGTGGEKLFF; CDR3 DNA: TGCGCCAGCAGCCAGGGCGGGACAGGGGGTGAAAAACTGTTTTTT
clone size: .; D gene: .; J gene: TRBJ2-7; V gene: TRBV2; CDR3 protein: CASSSTGGPYEQYF; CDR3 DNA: TGTGCCAGCAGCTCTACCGGTGGGCCCTACGAGCAGTACTTC
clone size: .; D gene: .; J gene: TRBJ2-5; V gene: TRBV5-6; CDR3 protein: CASSPERQETQYF; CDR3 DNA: TGTGCCAGCAGCCCCGAGCGGCAAGAGACCCAGTACTTC
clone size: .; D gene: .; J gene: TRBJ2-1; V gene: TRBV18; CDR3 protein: CASSPRSGGRDNEQFF; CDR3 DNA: TGTGCCAGCTCACCACGTTCAGGAGGGCGGGACAATGAGCAGTTCTTC
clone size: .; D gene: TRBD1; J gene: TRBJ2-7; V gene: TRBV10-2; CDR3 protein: CASSVQGVEQYF; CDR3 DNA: TGCGCCAGCAGTGTACAGGGGGTTGAGCAGTACTTC
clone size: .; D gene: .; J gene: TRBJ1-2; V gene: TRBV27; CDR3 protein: CASSSLSQAGNYGYTF; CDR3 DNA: TGTGCCAGCAGTTCCCTATCTCAGGCGGGCAACTATGGCTACACCTTC
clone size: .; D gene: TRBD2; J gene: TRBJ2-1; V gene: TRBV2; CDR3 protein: CASSSEGRDEQFF; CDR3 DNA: TGTGCCAGCAGTTCTGAGGGGAGGGATGAGCAGTTCTTC
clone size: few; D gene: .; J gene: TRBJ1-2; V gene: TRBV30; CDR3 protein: CAWTPSGGSGYTF; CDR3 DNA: TGTGCCTGGACACCAAGTGGGGGCAGCGGCTACACCTTC
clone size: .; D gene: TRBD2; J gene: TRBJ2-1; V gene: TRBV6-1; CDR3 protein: CASRRAGVWDEQFF; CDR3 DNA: TGTGCCAGCAGGAGAGCGGGAGTGTGGGATGAGCAGTTCTTC
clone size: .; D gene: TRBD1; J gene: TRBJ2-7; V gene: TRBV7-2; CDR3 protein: CASSPDRGHYEQYF; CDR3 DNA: TGTGCCAGCAGCCCCGACAGGGGGCACTACGAGCAGTACTTC
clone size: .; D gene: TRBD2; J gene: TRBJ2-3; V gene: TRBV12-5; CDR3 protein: CASGLSGGADTQYF; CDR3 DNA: TGTGCTAGTGGTTTAAGCGGGGGGGCAGATACGCAGTATTTT
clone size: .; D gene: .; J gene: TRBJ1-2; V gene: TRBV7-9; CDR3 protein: CASSQLPTDYYGYTF; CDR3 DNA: TGTGCCAGCAGCCAATTACCAACAGATTACTATGGCTACACCTTC
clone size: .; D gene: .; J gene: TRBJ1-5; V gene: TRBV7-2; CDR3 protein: CASSPPYQPQHF; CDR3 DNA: TGTGCCAGCAGCCCTCCGTATCAGCCCCAGCATTTT
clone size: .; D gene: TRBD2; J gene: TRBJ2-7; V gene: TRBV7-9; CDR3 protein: CASSGGGVNPYEQYF; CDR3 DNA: TGTGCCAGCAGCGGTGGGGGGGTGAACCCCTACGAGCAGTACTTC